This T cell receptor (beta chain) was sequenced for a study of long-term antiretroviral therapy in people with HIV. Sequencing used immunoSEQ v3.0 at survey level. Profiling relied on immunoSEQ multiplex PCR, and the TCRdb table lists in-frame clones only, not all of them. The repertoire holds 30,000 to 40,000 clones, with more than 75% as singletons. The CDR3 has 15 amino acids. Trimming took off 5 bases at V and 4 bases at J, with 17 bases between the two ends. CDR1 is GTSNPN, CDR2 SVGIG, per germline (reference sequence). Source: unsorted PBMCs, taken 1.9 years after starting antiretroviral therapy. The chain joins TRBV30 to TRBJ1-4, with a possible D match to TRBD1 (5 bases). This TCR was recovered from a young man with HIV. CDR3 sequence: CAWLSEGRVNEKLFF. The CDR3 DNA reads TGTGCCTGGTTATCGGAGGGACGGGTTAATGAAAAACTGTTTTTT.